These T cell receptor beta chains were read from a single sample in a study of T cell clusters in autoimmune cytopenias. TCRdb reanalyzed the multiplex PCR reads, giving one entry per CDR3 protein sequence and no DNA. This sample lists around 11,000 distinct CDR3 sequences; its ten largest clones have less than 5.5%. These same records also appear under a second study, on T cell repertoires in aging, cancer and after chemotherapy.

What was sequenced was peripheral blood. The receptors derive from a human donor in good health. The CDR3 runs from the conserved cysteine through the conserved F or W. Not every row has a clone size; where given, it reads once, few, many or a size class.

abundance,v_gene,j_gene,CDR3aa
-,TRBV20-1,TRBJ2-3,CSASLTSGGAGADTQYF
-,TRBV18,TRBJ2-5,CASSPQRWPGETQYF
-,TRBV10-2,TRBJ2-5,CASSPTSGGAQETQYF
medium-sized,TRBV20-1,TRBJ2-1,CSARDRRTINEQFF
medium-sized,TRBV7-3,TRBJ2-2,CASSLGGANTGELFF
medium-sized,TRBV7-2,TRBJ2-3,CASSLGPTDTQYF
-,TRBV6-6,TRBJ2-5,CASRGGMGETQYF
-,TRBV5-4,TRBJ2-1,CASSWTSGGYNEQFF
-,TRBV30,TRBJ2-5,CAWSLQRDQETQYF
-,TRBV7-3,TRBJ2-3,CASSPRGPTGDTQYF
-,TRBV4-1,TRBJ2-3,CASSQGASGPVF
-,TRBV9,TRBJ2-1,CASSVASGGAEYEQFF
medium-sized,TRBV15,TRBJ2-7,CATSPEGAGQGAYEQYF
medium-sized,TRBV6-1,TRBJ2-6,CASRTGVFSSANVLTF
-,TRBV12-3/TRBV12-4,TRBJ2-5,CASRVGPGVETQYF
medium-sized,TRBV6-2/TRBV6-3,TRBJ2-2,CASSYRDTGELFF
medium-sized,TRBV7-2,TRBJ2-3,CASSLQGPGTDTQYF
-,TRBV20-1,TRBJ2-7,CSARFAGTGAYEQYF
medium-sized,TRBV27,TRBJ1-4,CASKGGVNEKLFF
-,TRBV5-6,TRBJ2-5,CASSLGRGTQYF
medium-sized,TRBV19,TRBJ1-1,CASKAGNTEAFF
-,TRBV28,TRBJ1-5,CASDHRDSYQPQHF
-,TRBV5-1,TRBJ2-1,CASSHLAGGRNEQFF
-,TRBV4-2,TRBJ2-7,CASSQREGTGSYEQYF
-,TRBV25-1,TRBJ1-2,CASSVGGYGYTF
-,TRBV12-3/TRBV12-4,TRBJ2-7,CASSFGGGASEQYF
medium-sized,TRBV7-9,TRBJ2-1,CASSLAPQGSYNEQFF
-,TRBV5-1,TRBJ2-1,CASSRDSNYNEQFF
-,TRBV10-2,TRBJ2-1,CASSDGGLYNEQFF
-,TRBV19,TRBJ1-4,CASSPGGNFEKLFF
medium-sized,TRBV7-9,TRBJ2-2,CASSQSEGILFF
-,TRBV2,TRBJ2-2,CASESGAWTGELFF
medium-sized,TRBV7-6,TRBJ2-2,CASSLGGGTGELFF
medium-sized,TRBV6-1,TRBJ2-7,CASSEGDTSSYEQYF
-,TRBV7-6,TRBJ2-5,CASSPKGAEEETQYF
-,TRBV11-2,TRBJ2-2,CASSPVGSTGELFF
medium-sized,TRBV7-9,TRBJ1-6,CASSLASSPLHF
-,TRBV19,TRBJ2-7,CASSIDRGLAGVYEQYF
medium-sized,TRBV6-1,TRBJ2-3,CASSARDTDTQYF